A single T cell receptor (beta chain) is shown here with its context. CDR1 is MNHEY and CDR2 is SMNVEV in the germline V gene (reference sequence). The CDR3 runs 18 residues. V shed 2 bases, J shed 7 bases, and the junction held 14 bases outside the gene matches. These data originate in a study of OX40 agonist ivuxolimab in advanced cancers. Across the study: Treatment received earlier with anti-PD-1, anti-PD-L1 or anti-CTLA-4 agents was allowed, and 40% had some.

The data were produced by immunoSEQ multiplex PCR, yet TCRdb's version contains in-frame clones alone and is incomplete. The sample has tens of thousands of clones, 75% to 90% seen once. The chain combines TRBV27 with TRBJ2-2; 9 bases fit TRBD2. The sequence derives from an adult with an advanced solid tumor such as melanoma, head and neck, liver or kidney cancer. The source material was CD4+ or CD8+ T cells sorted from blood, sampled in a trial of the OX40 agonist ivuxolimab. In DNA form, the CDR3 reads TGTGCCAGCAGTTTACGGTCGGCGGGAGGGCCGAGTTTCGGGGAGCTGTTTTTT. The encoded protein is CASSLRSAGGPSFGELFF.